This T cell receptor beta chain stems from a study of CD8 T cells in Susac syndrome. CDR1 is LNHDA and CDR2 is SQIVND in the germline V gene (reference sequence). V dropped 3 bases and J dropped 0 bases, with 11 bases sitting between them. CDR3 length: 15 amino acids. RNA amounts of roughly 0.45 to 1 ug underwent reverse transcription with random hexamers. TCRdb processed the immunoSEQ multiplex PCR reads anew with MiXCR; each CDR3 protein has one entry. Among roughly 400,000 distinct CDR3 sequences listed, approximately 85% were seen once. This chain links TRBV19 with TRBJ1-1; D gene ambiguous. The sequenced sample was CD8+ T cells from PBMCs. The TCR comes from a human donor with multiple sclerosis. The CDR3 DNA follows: TGTGCCAGTAGTATGGGTGCGGCTATGAACACTGAAGCTTTCTTT. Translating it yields CASSMGAAMNTEAFF.